The 24 T cell receptor beta chains reported below all come from one sample, sequenced in a study of early T cells in non-severe SARS-CoV-2 infection (dated by TCRdb to the early 2020s). The method behind the library was 5' RACE. Instrument on record: NextSeq 500. The public sequencing data were trimmed at Q25 with fastp and processed into clonotypes with MiXCR by TCRdb, which kept only in-frame beta chains. Every entry covers one CDR3 protein and lists the most common genes and DNA from its rows. The sample data list about 110,000 distinct CDR3 sequences, and around 10% of these were observed just once. Roughly 7.5% of the sample lies in the top ten. What was sequenced was whole blood. The source is an adult who was a healthcare worker with PCR-confirmed SARS-CoV-2 infection or an uninfected control (not recorded which).

The chain joins TRBV2 to TRBJ2-3; D is unclear. The CDR3 has 13 residues. V lost 6 bases and J 4 bases, leaving 11 bases between the germline ends. Germline CDR1 and CDR2: SNHLY and FYNNEI. CDR3 nucleotides: TGTGCCAGCAGGCTGGATGGGGCAGATACGCAGTATTTT. It specifies CASRLDGADTQYF.

This clonotype was seen only a few times. This sequence joins TRBV12-3 or TRBV12-4 and TRBJ2-3; 7 positions agree with TRBD2. CDR3 length: 13 amino acids. V was clipped by 4 bases and J by 6 bases; unmatched bases: 4. CDR3 coding DNA: TGTGCCAGCAGTTCCCCTAGCGGCGATACGCAGTATTTT. Translating gives CASSSPSGDTQYF.

This chain connects TRBV5-1 to TRBJ2-7; D may be TRBD1 (6 bases). The V and J ends lost 2 bases and 6 bases respectively, with 15 bases between them. The CDR3 spans 14 residues. CDR1 is SGHRS and CDR2 is YFSETQ in the germline V gene. Here the CDR3 DNA reads TGCGCCAGCAGCTTATCGACAGGCGGAAGCGAGCAGTACTTC. Protein product: CASSLSTGGSEQYF.

This clonotype was seen repeatedly, ten times or more. The rearrangement uses TRBV6-1 and TRBJ2-1, with a possible D match to TRBD2 (7 bases). The CDR3 has 15 amino acids. CDR1 is MNHNS, CDR2 SASEGT, per germline. V shed 1 base and J shed 3 bases, with 10 bases lying between them. DNA of the CDR3: TGTGCCAGCAGTGAAGAGGGGGGGAACTACAATGAGCAGTTCTTC. Translating it yields CASSEEGGNYNEQFF.

This rearrangement joins TRBV19 to TRBJ1-5; D is undetermined. Germline CDR1 and CDR2: LNHDA and SQIVND (reference sequence). The CDR3 extends over 14 amino acids. V lost 5 bases and J lost 0, with 8 bases in between. DNA of the CDR3: TGTGCCAGTAGTCCCTCAAGTAGCAATCAGCCCCAGCATTTT. Translated: CASSPSSSNQPQHF.

This chain connects TRBV6-5 to TRBJ1-1; unclear D gene. The germline V gene has CDR1 MNHEY and CDR2 SVGAGI. Deletions cut 0 bases from V and 0 bases from J, with 2 bases between. This CDR3 is built from 13 residues. The CDR3 sequence: CASSYSLNTEAFF. The CDR3 DNA sequence: TGTGCCAGCAGTTACTCGTTGAACACTGAAGCTTTCTTT.

This clonotype was recorded at least ten times. J is TRBJ1-5 and V is TRBV3-1, with D possibly TRBD1 on 6 matching bases. Germline CDR1 reads LGHDT; CDR2 reads YNNKEL (reference sequence). The CDR3 is 14 amino acids. V was cut by 4 bases and J by 7 bases, with 14 bases left in between. DNA of the CDR3: TGTGCCAGCAGCCGGGACATAACCGAACAGCCCCAGCATTTT. Translation gives CASSRDITEQPQHF.

This clonotype occurred many times. The chain couples TRBV7-2 to TRBJ2-7, with 7 bases aligning to TRBD2. CDR1 is SGHTA, CDR2 FQGNSA, per germline. Trimming took 2 bases from V and 5 from J; bases not matched to a gene: 12. The CDR3 has 16 residues. CDR3 loop: CASSLNAMRLADEQYF. The CDR3, as DNA: TGTGCCAGCAGCTTAAATGCGATGAGACTAGCTGACGAGCAGTACTTC.

The chain joins TRBV20-1 to TRBJ2-3; D ambiguous. This CDR3 region has 11 residues. Germline V gene lookup returns CDR1 DFQATT and CDR2 SNEGSKA (reference sequence). Trimming took off 0 bases at V and 9 bases at J, with 7 bases between the two ends. Here the CDR3 DNA reads TGCAGTGCTAGAGACTTAAGCACGCAGTATTTT. Protein sequence: CSARDLSTQYF.

The J gene is TRBJ1-5, the V gene TRBV18; D gene ambiguous. Trimming stripped 1 base from V and 11 bases from J, with 6 bases between. The CDR3 length is 11 residues. Germline assignment: CDR1 KGHSH and CDR2 LQKENI. CDR3 sequence reads: CASSPQEAQHF. CDR3 bases: TGTGCCAGCTCACCACAAGAGGCCCAGCATTTT.

This clonotype was recorded at least ten times. The chain has TRBV7-2 and TRBJ2-5; D possibly corresponds to TRBD2 (5 bases). This CDR3 has 14 residues. Germline-derived CDR1 and CDR2 are SGHTA and FQGNSA. Trimming removed 3 bases at V and 3 bases at J, with 11 bases between. In DNA form, the CDR3 reads TGTGCCAGCAGCTTTAACAGCGGAAAAGAGACCCAGTACTTC. It encodes CASSFNSGKETQYF. The full variable domain, rest sourced from reference TRBV7-2 and TRBJ2-5, is GAGVSQSPSNKVTEKGKDVELRCDPISGHTALYWYRQSLGQGLEFLIYFQGNSAPDKSGLPSDRFSAERTGGSVSTLTIQRTQQEDSAVYLCASSFNSGKETQYFGPGTRLLVL.

This clonotype has just a few counts. The chain links TRBV5-1 to TRBJ2-7; TRBD2 matches at 9 bases. The V gene end was trimmed by 4 bases and the J gene end by 2 bases; junction bases not matched to a gene: 10. CDR3 length equals 16 residues. Germline V lookup: CDR1 SGHRS, CDR2 YFSETQ. The CDR3 nucleotides are TGCGCCAGCAGCGGGGCGGGAGGGGATTCTGCCTACGAGCAGTACTTC. This codes for CASSGAGGDSAYEQYF.

The gene calls are TRBV5-5 and TRBJ1-3; no reliable D call. This CDR3 has 12 residues. Germline V gene lookup returns CDR1 SGHKS and CDR2 YYEKEE (reference sequence). V gave up 4 bases and J gave up 3 bases, with 5 bases separating them. The CDR3 DNA follows: TGTGCCAGCAGCATCGATGGAAACACCATATATTTT. As protein: CASSIDGNTIYF.

In this sample, this clonotype turned up a few times. V is TRBV4-3 and J is TRBJ1-3, with D uncertain. CDR1 and CDR2 (germline): LGHNA, YSLEER. With 0 bases removed from V and 2 bases from J, the gap between germline ends came to 11 bases. The CDR3 length is 16 residues. This CDR3 reads CASSQDEARTGNTIYF. In DNA, the CDR3 is TGCGCCAGCAGCCAAGATGAGGCTCGAACTGGAAACACCATATATTTT.

There are a few counts of this clonotype. The chain employs TRBV7-2 and TRBJ2-6, with 7 positions matching TRBD1. V lost 1 base to trimming and J lost 0 bases; unmatched junction nucleotides: 6. Germline loops: CDR1 SGHTA, CDR2 FQGNSA. This CDR3 is 18 amino acids long. As DNA, the CDR3 is TGTGCCAGCAGCTTAGTCGGGACAGCGAACTCTGGGGCCAACGTCCTGACTTTC. It yields the protein CASSLVGTANSGANVLTF.

V and J are TRBV27 and TRBJ1-5; perhaps TRBD1 as D (6 bases). The germline V gene has CDR1 MNHEY and CDR2 SMNVEV (reference sequence). Trimming pared 5 bases from V and 5 bases from J, leaving 10 bases between. The CDR3 sequence is 13 residues long. In nucleotides, the CDR3 is TGTGCCAGCAGTGTGCGGGGGCATCAGCCCCAGCATTTT. Protein product: CASSVRGHQPQHF.

This chain uses TRBV3-1 with TRBJ2-1; TRBD2 agrees at 8 bases. J lost 4 bases, V lost 2 bases, and 7 bases had no gene match. The CDR3 spans 16 residues. The germline gives CDR1 LGHDT, CDR2 YNNKEL (reference sequence). The CDR3 nucleotides read TGTGCCAGCAGCCAACGACTAGCGAGTTTATACAATGAGCAGTTCTTC. It specifies CASSQRLASLYNEQFF.

This clonotype was seen more than once but under ten times. The chain combines TRBV11-2 with TRBJ2-3; D perhaps matches TRBD2 (5 bases). The CDR3 totals 15 residues. The ends were cut back, 2 bases at V and 1 base at J, with 10 bases in the middle. CDR1 is SGHAT and CDR2 is FQNNGV in the germline V gene. CDR3 sequence: CASSLFFGGTDTQYF. For the CDR3, the DNA is TGTGCCAGCAGCTTATTCTTCGGGGGCACAGATACGCAGTATTTT. Filled out from reference TRBV11-2 and TRBJ2-3, the complete variable domain reads EAGVAQSPRYKIIEKRQSVAFWCNPISGHATLYWYQQILGQGPKLLIQFQNNGVVDDSQLPKDRFSAERLKGVDSTLKIQPAKLEDSAVYLCASSLFFGGTDTQYFGPGTRLTVL.

The chain has TRBV2 and TRBJ1-6; D is perhaps TRBD1 (5 bases). Per germline, CDR1 SNHLY and CDR2 FYNNEI. The CDR3 has 15 residues. V lost 1 base and J 7 bases, leaving 11 bases between the germline ends. CDR3 bases: TGTGCCAGCAGTGAAGAGACAGCGGGCAATTCACCCCTCCACTTT. It specifies CASSEETAGNSPLHF.

This clonotype was recorded at least ten times. The gene calls are TRBV7-2 and TRBJ2-5, with TRBD2 matching over 8 bases. The V segment lost 5 bases and the J segment 5 bases; nucleotides outside the gene matches: 7. This CDR3 has 14 amino acids. Germline CDR1 reads SGHTA; CDR2 reads FQGNSA. The CDR3 DNA reads TGTGCCAGCAGCCCCGGACTAGCCCGGGAGACCCAGTACTTC. Translating gives CASSPGLARETQYF.

This clonotype was found many times. The rearrangement joins TRBV11-2 to TRBJ2-7; unclear D gene. The length of the CDR3 is 14 residues. From germline, CDR1 is SGHAT and CDR2 FQNNGV. V dropped 0 bases and J dropped 0 bases, with 6 bases sitting between them. CDR3 in amino acids: CASSLDASSYEQYF. The CDR3, as DNA: TGTGCCAGCAGCTTAGATGCGAGCTCCTACGAGCAGTACTTC.

The chain is built from TRBV2 and TRBJ2-7; TRBD1 aligns across 10 bases. Trimming cost V 6 bases and J 7 bases; bases outside gene matches: 3. This CDR3 contains 12 residues. Germline V gives CDR1 SNHLY, CDR2 FYNNEI. For the CDR3, the DNA is TGTGCCAGCAGGAGGACAGGGGGTGAGCAGTACTTC. Its translation: CASRRTGGEQYF.

This clonotype was counted at least ten times. The rearrangement joins TRBV28 to TRBJ2-2; the D is unclear. V was cut by 3 bases and J by 4 bases, with 6 bases left in between. The CDR3 sequence is 13 residues long. Germline values: CDR1 MDHEN, CDR2 SYDVKM. CDR3 sequence: CASSLIRTGELFF. The CDR3, as DNA: TGTGCCAGCAGTTTGATACGCACCGGGGAGCTGTTTTTT.

This clonotype came up many times. This rearrangement joins TRBV7-2 to TRBJ2-7; 7 bases match TRBD1. This CDR3 comprises 15 residues. Germline CDR1 reads SGHTA; CDR2 reads FQGNSA. J was trimmed by 3 bases and V by 4 bases; bases with no gene match: 9. This CDR3 is CASSSLQTGIYEQYF. For the CDR3, the DNA is TGTGCCAGCAGCTCCCTTCAGACAGGGATCTACGAGCAGTACTTC. The full variable domain, with the rest looked up from reference TRBV7-2 and TRBJ2-7, is GAGVSQSPSNKVTEKGKDVELRCDPISGHTALYWYRQSLGQGLEFLIYFQGNSAPDKSGLPSDRFSAERTGGSVSTLTIQRTQQEDSAVYLCASSSLQTGIYEQYFGPGTRLTVT.